The clone carrying this T cell receptor beta chain was counted at least ten times. The entry originates in a study of response to subunit inactivated influenza vaccine. TCRdb redid the calling of the RT-PCR reads with MiXCR, one entry per CDR3 protein. Among more than 450,000 distinct CDR3 sequences listed, approximately 10% were seen once. The CDR3 extends over 16 amino acids. Trimming at V came to 8 bases and at J to 3 bases, leaving 14 bases not matched to a gene. CDR1 MNHEY and CDR2 SMNVEV come from the germline V gene (reference sequence). These data were also reused for a study on T cells expressing NK-cell markers. That paper notes: As the method of synthesis, 5'RACE template switching with UMIs yielded TCR beta cDNA. It was from sorted CD3+CD56+NKG2C+, CD3+CD56+NKG2C- and CD3+CD56-NKG2C+ T cells that TCR beta repertoires came. About 6 donors had dominant NKG2C+ clonotypes that comprised about 1.0-7.5% of their CD8+ T cells. Leadership of the CD3+CD56-NKG2C+ fraction also belonged to these clonotypes in several donors.

The sample consisted of PBMCs from blood, taken on the day of vaccination. The chain employs TRBV27 and TRBJ2-7, with 9 nucleotides matching TRBD2. This receptor was obtained from a man aged 50-60 years who received an inactivated influenza vaccine. The CDR3 here is CASGKIAGDSYYEQYF. The CDR3 bases are TGTGCCAGCGGAAAGATAGCGGGGGATTCCTACTACGAGCAGTACTTC.